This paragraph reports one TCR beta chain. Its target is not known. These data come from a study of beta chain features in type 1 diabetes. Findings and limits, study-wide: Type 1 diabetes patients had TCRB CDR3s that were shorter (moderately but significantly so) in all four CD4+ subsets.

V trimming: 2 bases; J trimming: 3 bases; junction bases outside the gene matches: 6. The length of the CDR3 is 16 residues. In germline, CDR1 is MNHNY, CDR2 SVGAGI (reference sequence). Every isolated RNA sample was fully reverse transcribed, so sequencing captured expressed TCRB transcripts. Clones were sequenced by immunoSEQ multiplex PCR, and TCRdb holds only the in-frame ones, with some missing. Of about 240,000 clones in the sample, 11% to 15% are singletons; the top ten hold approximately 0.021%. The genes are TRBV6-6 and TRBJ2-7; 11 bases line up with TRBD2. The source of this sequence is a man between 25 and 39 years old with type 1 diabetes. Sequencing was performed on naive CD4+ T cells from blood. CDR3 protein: CASSYQFGTSGYEQYF. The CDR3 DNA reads TGTGCCAGCAGTTACCAATTCGGGACTAGCGGCTACGAGCAGTACTTC.